Detailed here is one T cell receptor beta chain. What it binds is not known. The sample comes from a study of T cell responses to AZD1222 COVID-19 vaccine. The CDR3 runs 14 residues. Germline V gene lookup returns CDR1 LNHNV and CDR2 YYDKDF (reference sequence). With 2 bases clipped from V and 8 bases from J, the junction kept 6 bases outside the gene matches. The method was immunoSEQ multiplex PCR; TCRdb's version includes in-frame clones alone and lacks a portion of them. The table has roughly 140,000 clones, about 92% seen once; the top ten hold roughly an eighth. Overall study findings and caveats: Donors were chiefly white British, with a greater number of females, and clonal diversity was perhaps underestimated. Repertoire sampling happened only post peak T cell response.

Here the sequenced sample was peripheral blood, taken after recovery from COVID-19. The V and J genes are TRBV15 and TRBJ1-2; TRBD1 agrees at 9 bases. The sequence derives from an adult who had recovered from COVID-19. The CDR3 DNA follows: TGTGCCACCAGCAGACCAGGGACAGGGAAAGGCTACACCTTC. Protein sequence: CATSRPGTGKGYTF.